The clone carrying this T cell receptor (beta chain) was found a few times. The target antigen is unknown. This sample was included in a study of early T cells in non-severe SARS-CoV-2 infection. Overall study: Alpha and beta chains were unpaired, from unsorted whole-blood bulk RNA. Findings of the study overall: Clonotype matching in VDJdb favored anti-spike CD8 responses and did not capture private and CD4 specificities.

Individual cDNA molecules carried attached unique molecular identifiers. TCRdb fed the 5' RACE reads into MiXCR, producing one record per CDR3 protein. The data hold over 30,000 distinct CDR3 sequences, with about 7% observed a single time. The CDR3 spans 17 residues. Germline V CDR1 and CDR2: SEHNR, FQNEAQ (reference sequence). V was shortened by 1 base and J by 4 bases, with 16 bases between the two germline ends. The chain recombines TRBV7-9 with TRBJ1-4, with D tentatively TRBD1 (6 bases). This material consisted of whole blood, taken at baseline. The clonotype comes from an adult who was a healthcare worker with PCR-confirmed SARS-CoV-2 infection or an uninfected control (not recorded which). CDR3 protein: CASSLGGGRRYNEKLFF. As DNA, the CDR3 is TGTGCCAGCAGCTTAGGAGGGGGGAGACGATATAATGAAAAACTGTTTTTT.